This T cell receptor (beta chain) was profiled in a study of blood T cell repertoires in COVID-19. Study-level information: Researchers got acute and convalescent COVID-19 samples from the United States, Italy and Spain. In each case, the material was cDNA or gDNA derived from T cells, B-cell-depleted T cells, or PBMCs.

Under the authors' procedure: Reference gene primer amplification gave nucleated cell count estimates. Libraries were prepared by immunoSEQ multiplex PCR; TCRdb keeps only in-frame clonotypes and omits some of them. The V and J calls and clone size are taken from that table; D and trimming were inferred from the DNA. The table has 190,000 or so clones, 86% seen once. This CDR3 contains 17 residues. The germline gives CDR1 LNHDA, CDR2 SQIVND (reference sequence). V was clipped by 6 bases and J by 0 bases; unmatched bases: 14. The chain recombines TRBV19 with TRBJ2-7; 7 bases are shared with TRBD1. The receptor was isolated from a woman aged 25 to 39 with active or convalescent COVID-19. The sequencing sample was made of peripheral blood. Here the CDR3 reads CASRMTGSLGSSYEQYF. The CDR3 DNA reads as TGTGCCAGTAGAATGACAGGGAGTCTGGGAAGCTCCTACGAGCAGTACTTC.